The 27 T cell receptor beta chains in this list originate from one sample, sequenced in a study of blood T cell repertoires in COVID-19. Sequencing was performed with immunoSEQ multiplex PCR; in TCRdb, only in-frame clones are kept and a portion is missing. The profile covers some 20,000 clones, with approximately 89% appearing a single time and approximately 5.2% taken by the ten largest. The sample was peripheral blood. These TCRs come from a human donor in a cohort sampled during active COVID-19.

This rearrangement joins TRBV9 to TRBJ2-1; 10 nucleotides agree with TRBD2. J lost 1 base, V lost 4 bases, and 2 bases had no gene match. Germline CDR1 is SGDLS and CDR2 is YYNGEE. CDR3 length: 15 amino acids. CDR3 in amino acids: CASSPSGSSYNEQFF. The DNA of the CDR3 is TGTGCCAGCAGCCCTAGCGGGAGTTCCTACAATGAGCAGTTCTTC.

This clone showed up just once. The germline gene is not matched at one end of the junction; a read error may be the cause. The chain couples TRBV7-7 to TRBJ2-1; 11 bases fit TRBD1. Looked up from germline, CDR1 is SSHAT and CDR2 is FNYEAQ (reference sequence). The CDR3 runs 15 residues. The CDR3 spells CASSLAGTGGNEQFF. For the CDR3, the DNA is TGTGCTAGCAGCTTAGCCGGGACAGGGGGTAATGAGCAGTTCTTC.

DNA of the CDR3: TGTGCCAGCAGCTTTTCAGCAGATACGCAGTATTTT. It codes for CASSFSADTQYF. The chain joins TRBV11-2 to TRBJ2-3; D gene uncertain. Germline values: CDR1 SGHAT, CDR2 FQNNGV. Trimming took off 3 bases at V and 4 bases at J, with 5 bases between the two ends. The CDR3 contains 12 residues.

CDR3: CASIPRRGTEAFF. DNA for the CDR3: TGTGCCAGCATCCCCCGAAGGGGCACTGAAGCTTTCTTT. The V call is TRBV12-3 or TRBV12-4, the J call TRBJ1-1; D possibly corresponds to TRBD1 (5 bases). The CDR3 runs to 13 residues. V lost 7 bases and J 4 bases, leaving 13 bases between the germline ends.

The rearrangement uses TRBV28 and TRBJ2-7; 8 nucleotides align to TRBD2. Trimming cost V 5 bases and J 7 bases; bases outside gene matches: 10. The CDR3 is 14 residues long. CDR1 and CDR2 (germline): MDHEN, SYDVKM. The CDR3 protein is CASSKTSGVREQYF. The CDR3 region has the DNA TGTGCCAGCAGTAAAACTAGCGGCGTCCGGGAGCAGTACTTC.

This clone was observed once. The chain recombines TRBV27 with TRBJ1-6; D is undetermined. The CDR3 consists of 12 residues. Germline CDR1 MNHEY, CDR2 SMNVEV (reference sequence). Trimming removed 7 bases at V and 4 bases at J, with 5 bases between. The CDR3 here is CASTNYNSPLHF. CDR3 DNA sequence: TGTGCCAGCACCAATTATAATTCACCCCTCCACTTT.

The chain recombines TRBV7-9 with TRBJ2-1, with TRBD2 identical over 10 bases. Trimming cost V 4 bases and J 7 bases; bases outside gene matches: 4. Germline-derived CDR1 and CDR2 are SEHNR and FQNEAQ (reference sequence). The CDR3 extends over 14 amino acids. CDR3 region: CASSWKREGNEQFF. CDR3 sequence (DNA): TGTGCCAGCAGCTGGAAGCGGGAGGGTAATGAGCAGTTCTTC.

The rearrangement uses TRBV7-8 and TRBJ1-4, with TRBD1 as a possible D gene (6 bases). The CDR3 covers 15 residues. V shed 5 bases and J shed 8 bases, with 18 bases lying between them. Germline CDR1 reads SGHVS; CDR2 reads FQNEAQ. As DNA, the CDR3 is TGTGCCAGCAGCCAACAGGGTGGGTTGGGGGAAAAACTGTTTTTT. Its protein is CASSQQGGLGEKLFF.

CDR3 bases: TGCGCCAGCAGCCATGGACTCGGGGGGGCTGAGGAGACCCAGTACTTC. It yields the protein CASSHGLGGAEETQYF. J is TRBJ2-5 and V is TRBV4-1, with 8 bases that match TRBD2. This CDR3 is 16 amino acids long. The germline V gene encodes CDR1 MGHRA and CDR2 YSYEKL. The J segment lost 5 bases and the V segment lost 3 bases, leaving 11 bases of the junction unmatched.

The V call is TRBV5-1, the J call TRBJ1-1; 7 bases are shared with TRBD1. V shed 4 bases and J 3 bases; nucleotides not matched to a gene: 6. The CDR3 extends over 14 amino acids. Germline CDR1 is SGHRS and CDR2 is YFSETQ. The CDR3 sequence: CASSRSTGDTEAFF. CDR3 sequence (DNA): TGCGCCAGCAGCCGATCTACAGGGGACACTGAAGCTTTCTTT.

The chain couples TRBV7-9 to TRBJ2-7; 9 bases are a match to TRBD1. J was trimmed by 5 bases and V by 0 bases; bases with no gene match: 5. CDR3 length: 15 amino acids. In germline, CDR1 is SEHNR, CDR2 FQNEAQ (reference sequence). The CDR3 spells CASSLAGTGLNEQYF. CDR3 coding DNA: TGTGCCAGCAGCTTAGCAGGGACAGGGCTTAACGAGCAGTACTTC.

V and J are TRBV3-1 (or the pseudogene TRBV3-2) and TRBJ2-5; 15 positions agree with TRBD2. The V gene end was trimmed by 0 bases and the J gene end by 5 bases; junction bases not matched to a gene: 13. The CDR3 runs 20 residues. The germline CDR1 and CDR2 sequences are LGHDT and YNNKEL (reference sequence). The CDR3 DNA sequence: TGTGCCAGCAGCCAAGAGCCAAGGACTAGCGGGAGGGCCCTTGGGGAGACCCAGTACTTC. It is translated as CASSQEPRTSGRALGETQYF.

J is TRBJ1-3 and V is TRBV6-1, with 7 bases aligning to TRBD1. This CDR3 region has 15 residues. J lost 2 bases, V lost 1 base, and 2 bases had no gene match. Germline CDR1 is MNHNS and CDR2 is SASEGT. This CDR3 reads CASSEGGGAGNTIYF. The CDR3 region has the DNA TGTGCCAGCAGTGAAGGAGGGGGCGCTGGAAACACCATATATTTT.

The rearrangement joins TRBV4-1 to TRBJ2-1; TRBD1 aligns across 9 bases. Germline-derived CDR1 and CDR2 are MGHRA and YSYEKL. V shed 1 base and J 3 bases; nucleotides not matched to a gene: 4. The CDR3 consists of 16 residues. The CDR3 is CASSQAGTGFYNEQFF. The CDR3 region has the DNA TGCGCCAGCAGCCAAGCAGGGACAGGGTTCTACAATGAGCAGTTCTTC.

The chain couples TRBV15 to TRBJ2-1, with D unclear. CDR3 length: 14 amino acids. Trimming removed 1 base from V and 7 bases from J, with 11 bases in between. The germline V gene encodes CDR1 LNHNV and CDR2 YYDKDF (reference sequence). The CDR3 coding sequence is TGTGCCACCAGCAGAGCGGGTGCATTGAATGAGCAGTTCTTC. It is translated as CATSRAGALNEQFF.

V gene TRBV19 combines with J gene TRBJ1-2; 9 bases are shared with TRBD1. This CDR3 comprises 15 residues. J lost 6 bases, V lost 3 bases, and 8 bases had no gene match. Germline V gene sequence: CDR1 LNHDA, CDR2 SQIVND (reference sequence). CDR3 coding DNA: TGTGCCAGTAGTATGGGGGACAGGGAGTTGGATGGCTACACCTTC. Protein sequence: CASSMGDRELDGYTF. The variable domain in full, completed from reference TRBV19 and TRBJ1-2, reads DGGITQSPKYLFRKEGQNVTLSCEQNLNHDAMYWYRQDPGQGLRLIYYSQIVNDFQKGDIAEGYSVSREKKESFPLTVTSAQKNPTAFYLCASSMGDRELDGYTFGSGTRLTVV.

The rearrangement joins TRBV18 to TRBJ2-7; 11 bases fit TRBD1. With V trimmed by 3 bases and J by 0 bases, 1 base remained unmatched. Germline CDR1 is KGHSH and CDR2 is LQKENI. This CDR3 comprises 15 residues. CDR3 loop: CASSPGTGGSYEQYF. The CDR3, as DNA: TGTGCCAGCTCACCCGGGACAGGGGGCTCCTACGAGCAGTACTTC.

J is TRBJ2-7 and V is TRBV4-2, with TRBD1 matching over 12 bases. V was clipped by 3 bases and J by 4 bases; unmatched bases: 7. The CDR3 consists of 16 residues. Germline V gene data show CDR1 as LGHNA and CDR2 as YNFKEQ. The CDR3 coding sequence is TGTGCCAGCAGCCATCCGGCGGGACAGGGGGCGTACGAGCAGTACTTC. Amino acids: CASSHPAGQGAYEQYF.

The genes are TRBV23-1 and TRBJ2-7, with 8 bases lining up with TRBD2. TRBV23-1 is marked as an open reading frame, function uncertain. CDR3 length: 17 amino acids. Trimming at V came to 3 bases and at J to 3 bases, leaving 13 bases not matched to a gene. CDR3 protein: CASSHLPGFGRGYEQYF. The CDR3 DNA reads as TGCGCCAGCAGTCATCTCCCCGGGTTCGGGAGGGGCTACGAGCAGTACTTC.

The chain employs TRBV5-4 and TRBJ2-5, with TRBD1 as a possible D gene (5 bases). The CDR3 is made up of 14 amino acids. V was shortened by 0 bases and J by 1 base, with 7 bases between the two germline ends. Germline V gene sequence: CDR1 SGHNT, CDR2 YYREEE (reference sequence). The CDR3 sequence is CASSLGQTQETQYF. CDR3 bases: TGTGCCAGCAGCTTGGGACAGACCCAAGAGACCCAGTACTTC.

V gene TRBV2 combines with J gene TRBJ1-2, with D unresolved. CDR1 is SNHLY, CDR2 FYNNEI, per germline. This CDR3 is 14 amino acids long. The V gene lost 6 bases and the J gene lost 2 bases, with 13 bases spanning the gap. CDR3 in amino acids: CASREGVSNYGYTF. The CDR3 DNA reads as TGTGCCAGCAGGGAGGGAGTTTCAAACTATGGCTACACCTTC.

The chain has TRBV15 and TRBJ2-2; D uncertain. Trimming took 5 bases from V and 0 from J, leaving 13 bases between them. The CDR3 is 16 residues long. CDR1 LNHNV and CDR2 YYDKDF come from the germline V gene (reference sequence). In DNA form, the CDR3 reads TGTGCCACCAGCCCGCGGTTTGGGTCGAACACCGGGGAGCTGTTTTTT. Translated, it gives CATSPRFGSNTGELFF.

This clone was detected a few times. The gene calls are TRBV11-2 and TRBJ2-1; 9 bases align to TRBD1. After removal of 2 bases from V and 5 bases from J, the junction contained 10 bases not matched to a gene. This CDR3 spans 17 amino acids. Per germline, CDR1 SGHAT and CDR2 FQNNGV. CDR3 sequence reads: CASSLPAGTGFDNEQFF. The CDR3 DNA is TGTGCCAGCAGCTTACCCGCCGGGACAGGGTTCGACAATGAGCAGTTCTTC.

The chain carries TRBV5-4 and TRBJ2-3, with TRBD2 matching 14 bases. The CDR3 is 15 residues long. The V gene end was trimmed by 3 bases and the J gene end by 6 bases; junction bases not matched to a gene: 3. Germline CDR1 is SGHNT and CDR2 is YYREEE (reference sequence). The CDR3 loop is CASSSTSGRGDTQYF. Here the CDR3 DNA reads TGTGCCAGCAGCTCGACTAGCGGGAGGGGGGATACGCAGTATTTT.

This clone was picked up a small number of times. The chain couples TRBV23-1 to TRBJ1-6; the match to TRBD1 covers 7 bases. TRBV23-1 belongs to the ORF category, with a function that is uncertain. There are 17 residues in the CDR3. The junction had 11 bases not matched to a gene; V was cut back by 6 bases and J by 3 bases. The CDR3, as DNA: TGCGCCAGCAGCGAAGAAAGGGGACAGAACTATAATTCACCCCTCCACTTT. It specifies CASSEERGQNYNSPLHF.

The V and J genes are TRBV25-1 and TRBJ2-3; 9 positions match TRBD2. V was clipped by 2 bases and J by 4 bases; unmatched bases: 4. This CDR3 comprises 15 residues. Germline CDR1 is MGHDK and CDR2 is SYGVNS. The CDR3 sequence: CASSEIAGASDTQYF. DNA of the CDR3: TGTGCCAGCAGTGAAATAGCGGGAGCTTCAGATACGCAGTATTTT.

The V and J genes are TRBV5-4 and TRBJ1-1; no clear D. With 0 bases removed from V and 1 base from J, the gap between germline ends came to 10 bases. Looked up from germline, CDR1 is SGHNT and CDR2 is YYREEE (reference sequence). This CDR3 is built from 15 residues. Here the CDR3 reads CASSLDGLRNTEAFF. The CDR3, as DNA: TGTGCCAGCAGCTTGGATGGGCTCAGGAACACTGAAGCTTTCTTT.